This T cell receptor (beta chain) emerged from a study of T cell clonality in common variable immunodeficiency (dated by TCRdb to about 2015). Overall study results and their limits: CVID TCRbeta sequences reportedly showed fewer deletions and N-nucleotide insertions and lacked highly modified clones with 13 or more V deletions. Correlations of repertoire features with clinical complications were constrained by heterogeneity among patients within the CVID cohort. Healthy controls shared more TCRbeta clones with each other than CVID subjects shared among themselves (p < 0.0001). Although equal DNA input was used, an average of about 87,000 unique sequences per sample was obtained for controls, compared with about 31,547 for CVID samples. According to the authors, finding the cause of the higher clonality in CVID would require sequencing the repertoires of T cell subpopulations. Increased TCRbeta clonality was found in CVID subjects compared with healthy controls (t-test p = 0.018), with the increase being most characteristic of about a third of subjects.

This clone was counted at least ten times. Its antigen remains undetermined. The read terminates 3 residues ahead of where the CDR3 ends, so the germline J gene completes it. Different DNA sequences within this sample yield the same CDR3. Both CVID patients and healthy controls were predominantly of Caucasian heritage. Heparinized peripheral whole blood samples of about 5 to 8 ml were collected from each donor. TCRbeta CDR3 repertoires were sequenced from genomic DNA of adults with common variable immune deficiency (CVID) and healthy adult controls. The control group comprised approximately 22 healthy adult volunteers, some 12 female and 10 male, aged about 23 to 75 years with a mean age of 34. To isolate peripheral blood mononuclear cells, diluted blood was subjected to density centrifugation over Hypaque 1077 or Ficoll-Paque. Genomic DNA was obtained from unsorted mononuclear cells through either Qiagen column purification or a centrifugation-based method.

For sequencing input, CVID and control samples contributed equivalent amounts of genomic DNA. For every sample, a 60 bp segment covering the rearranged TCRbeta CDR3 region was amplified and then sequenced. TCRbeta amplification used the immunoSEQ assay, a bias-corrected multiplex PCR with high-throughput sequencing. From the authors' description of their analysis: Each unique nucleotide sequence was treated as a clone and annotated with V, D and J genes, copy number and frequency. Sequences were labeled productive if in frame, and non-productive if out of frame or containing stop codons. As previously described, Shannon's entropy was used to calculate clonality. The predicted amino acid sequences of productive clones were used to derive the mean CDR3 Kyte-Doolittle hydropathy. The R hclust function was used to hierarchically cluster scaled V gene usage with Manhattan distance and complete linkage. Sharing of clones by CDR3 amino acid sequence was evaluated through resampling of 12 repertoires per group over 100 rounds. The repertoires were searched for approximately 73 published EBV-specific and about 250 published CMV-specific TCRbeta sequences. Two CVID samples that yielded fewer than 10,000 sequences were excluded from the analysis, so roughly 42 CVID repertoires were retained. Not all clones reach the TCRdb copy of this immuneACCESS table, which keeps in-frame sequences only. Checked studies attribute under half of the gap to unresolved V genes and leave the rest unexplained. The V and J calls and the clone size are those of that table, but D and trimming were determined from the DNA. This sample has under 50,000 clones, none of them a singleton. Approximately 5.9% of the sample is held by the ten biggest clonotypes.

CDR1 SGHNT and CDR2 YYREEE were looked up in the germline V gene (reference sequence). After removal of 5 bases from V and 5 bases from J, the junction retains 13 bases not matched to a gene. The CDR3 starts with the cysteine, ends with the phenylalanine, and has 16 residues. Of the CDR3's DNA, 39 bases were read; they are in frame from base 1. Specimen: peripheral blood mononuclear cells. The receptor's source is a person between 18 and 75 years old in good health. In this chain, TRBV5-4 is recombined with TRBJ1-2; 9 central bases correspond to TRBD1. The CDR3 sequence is CASRRESGQGRYGYTF. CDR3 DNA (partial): TGTGCCAGCAGGCGAGAATCGGGACAGGGTCGGTATGGC.